Each of the 30 T cell receptor beta chains below was sequenced from the same sample in a study of blood T cells in healthy people across ages. The use of a sample-barcoded 5' primer and a J-beta primer mix characterized a second PCR of about 6 to 11 cycles. TCRdb itself ran the 5' RACE reads through MiXCR, one entry per CDR3 protein. The sample has about 1,500,000 distinct CDR3 sequences, 28% seen once. Sequencing input: blood. The origin of the receptors is a woman aged 30 to 39 in good health.

This clonotype was seen repeatedly, ten times or more. This CDR3 reads CSVLFDRSYEQYF. CDR3 DNA sequence: TGCAGCGTTCTCTTCGACAGATCCTACGAGCAGTACTTC. The chain couples TRBV29-1 to TRBJ2-7; possibly TRBD1 for D (5 bases). V lost 5 bases and J lost 1, with 12 bases in between. This CDR3 comprises 13 residues. Germline V gives CDR1 SQVTM, CDR2 ANQGSEA.

This clonotype has at least ten counts. The chain joins TRBV9 to TRBJ1-6; 9 bases line up with TRBD1. Germline V CDR1 and CDR2: SGDLS, YYNGEE. This CDR3 has 15 amino acids. V gave up 0 bases and J gave up 6 bases; unmatched junction bases: 1. CDR3 in DNA: TGTGCCAGCAGCGTAGAGGACAGGGGTAATTCACCCCTCCACTTT. This codes for CASSVEDRGNSPLHF.

The rearrangement joins TRBV12-3 or TRBV12-4 to TRBJ1-1, with TRBD1 matching over 9 bases. The V and J ends lost 3 bases and 5 bases, in that order; junction bases with no gene match: 7. The CDR3 has 15 amino acids. The CDR3 DNA reads as TGTGCCAGCAGTTTGTCGGGACAGGGATGGACTGAAGCTTTCTTT. Translation gives CASSLSGQGWTEAFF.

The table lists this clonotype with a few counts. The V call is TRBV15, the J call TRBJ2-4; D may match TRBD1 or TRBD2 (5 bases each). There are 13 residues in the CDR3. The ends were cut back, 1 base at V and 7 bases at J, with 8 bases in the middle. Looked up from germline, CDR1 is LNHNV and CDR2 is YYDKDF (reference sequence). The CDR3 nucleotides read TGTGCCACCAGCAGAGGGGACGGGAACATTCAGTACTTC. Protein: CATSRGDGNIQYF.

This clonotype appeared a few times. The rearrangement uses TRBV29-1 and TRBJ1-2; TRBD1 agrees at 7 bases. This CDR3 has 13 amino acids. After removal of 7 bases from V and 8 bases from J, the junction contained 13 bases not matched to a gene. Germline V gene lookup returns CDR1 SQVTM and CDR2 ANQGSEA. The CDR3 loop reads CSAGQPLAGGYTF. The CDR3 DNA sequence: TGCAGCGCGGGACAGCCCTTAGCTGGGGGCTACACCTTC. Supplemented by reference TRBV29-1 and TRBJ1-2, the full variable domain reads SAVISQKPSRDICQRGTSLTIQCQVDSQVTMMFWYRQQPGQSLTLIATANQGSEATYESGFVIDKFPISRPNLTFSTLTVSNMSPEDSSIYLCSAGQPLAGGYTFGSGTRLTVV.

The V and J genes are TRBV28 and TRBJ2-1; D remains ambiguous. There are 13 residues in the CDR3. The germline gives CDR1 MDHEN, CDR2 SYDVKM. Trimming left V 3 bases short and J 9 bases short, with 12 bases between. CDR3 residues: CASSFNVDAEQFF. CDR3 bases: TGTGCCAGCAGTTTTAACGTTGATGCTGAGCAGTTCTTC. Full variable domain (outside the CDR3, taken from reference TRBV28 and TRBJ2-1): DVKVTQSSRYLVKRTGEKVFLECVQDMDHENMFWYRQDPGLGLRLIYFSYDVKMKEKGDIPEGYSVSREKKERFSLILESASTNQTSMYLCASSFNVDAEQFFGPGTRLTVL.

Details on this clonotype: This may be a read error: a much more frequent sequence differs by one nucleotide. This chain connects TRBV5-1 to TRBJ2-1; 8 nucleotides match TRBD2. With V trimmed by 4 bases and J by 7 bases, 10 bases remained unmatched. CDR3 length: 15 residues. The germline V gene has CDR1 SGHRS and CDR2 YFSETQ. Here the CDR3 reads CASSMQAGVQNEQFF. DNA of the CDR3: TGCGCCAGCAGCATGCAAGCGGGAGTCCAGAATGAGCAGTTCTTC.

In its sample, this clonotype was seen a few times. J is TRBJ2-7 and V is TRBV29-1, with TRBD2 as a possible D gene (6 bases). The CDR3 contains 13 residues. V was trimmed by 6 bases and J by 2 bases, leaving 14 bases between them. Germline V gene data show CDR1 as SQVTM and CDR2 as ANQGSEA. The CDR3 protein is CSVGRDFPYEQYF. CDR3 bases: TGCAGCGTGGGCCGGGACTTCCCCTACGAGCAGTACTTC.

The table lists this clonotype with many counts. The chain combines TRBV29-1 with TRBJ2-5, with D tentatively TRBD2 (6 bases). Trimming stripped 1 base from V and 2 bases from J, with 8 bases between. The CDR3 contains 13 residues. Germline V gene sequence: CDR1 SQVTM, CDR2 ANQGSEA. CDR3 protein: CSVEAGVQETQYF. The CDR3 region has the DNA TGCAGCGTTGAAGCGGGGGTACAAGAGACCCAGTACTTC.

V is TRBV6-1 and J is TRBJ1-2; 7 positions agree with TRBD1. The CDR3 is 14 residues long. The germline V gene encodes CDR1 MNHNS and CDR2 SASEGT. J was trimmed by 3 bases and V by 8 bases; bases with no gene match: 9. As DNA, the CDR3 is TGTGCCAGCGTTCGACAGGGCGGGGACTATGGCTACACCTTC. Its protein product is CASVRQGGDYGYTF.

V and J are TRBV30 and TRBJ2-7; D assignment may be TRBD1 or TRBD2 (5 bases each). This CDR3 is built from 13 residues. The germline V gene encodes CDR1 GTSNPN and CDR2 SVGIG (reference sequence). The V end was cut by 4 bases, the J end by 4 bases, with 14 bases between. DNA for the CDR3: TGTGCCTGGAATGGAGGACACCAATACGAGCAGTACTTC. This translates into CAWNGGHQYEQYF.

The chain uses TRBV7-3 and TRBJ2-2; 8 bases are shared with TRBD2. V lost 6 bases, J lost 2 bases, and 8 bases stayed unmatched. The CDR3 runs to 16 residues. Germline V gene data show CDR1 as SGHTA and CDR2 as FQGTGA. The CDR3 DNA reads TGTGCCAGCAGTCCTACGGGGGGGCCTAACACCGGGGAGCTGTTTTTT. This encodes CASSPTGGPNTGELFF.

The rearrangement joins TRBV6-2 or TRBV6-3 to TRBJ1-2; D gene unclear. Germline CDR1 reads MNHEY; CDR2 reads SVGEGT. V lost 8 bases and J 6 bases, leaving 16 bases between the germline ends. The CDR3 consists of 13 residues. CDR3 amino acids: CASGSDMIDGYTF. For the CDR3, the DNA is TGTGCCAGCGGGTCCGACATGATCGATGGCTACACCTTC.

This clonotype was counted at least ten times. The chain is built from TRBV10-3 and TRBJ2-7, with no clear D. The V end lost 6 bases, the J end lost 3 bases, and 9 bases lay between the germline ends. This CDR3 has 12 amino acids. Germline assignment: CDR1 ENHRY and CDR2 SYGVKD. The CDR3, as DNA: TGTGCCATCAGCCCCCTGGGCTACGAGCAGTACTTC. Its protein is CAISPLGYEQYF.

Points on this clonotype: A clone one base away is much larger, so this may be a read error. The chain is built from TRBV7-2 and TRBJ2-4; 7 bases map to TRBD2. The trim removed 2 bases at V and 8 bases at J, leaving 15 bases unmatched. Germline V gene sequence: CDR1 SGHTA, CDR2 FQGNSA. This CDR3 has 17 residues. The CDR3: CTSSLHGRRGSGYIQYF. Written as DNA, the CDR3 is TGTACCAGCAGCTTACACGGCCGCCGGGGTAGCGGGTACATTCAGTACTTC.

As for this clonotype: The junction departs from the called germline gene at one end, perhaps through a read error. The chain is built from TRBV15 and TRBJ2-5; possible D gene TRBD2, 5 bases. CDR1 and CDR2 from the germline V gene are LNHNV and YYDKDF (reference sequence). The CDR3 is 14 amino acids. The CDR3 region is CATGRALEGETQYF. DNA for the CDR3: TGTGCCACCGGCAGAGCACTAGAGGGAGAGACCCAGTACTTC.

The chain is built from TRBV12-3 or TRBV12-4 and TRBJ2-1; D perhaps matches TRBD2 (6 bases). The CDR3 is 14 residues long. The V gene lost 7 bases and the J gene lost 2 bases, with 12 bases spanning the gap. The CDR3 reads CASTWGEPYNEQFF. The CDR3 nucleotides are TGTGCCAGCACCTGGGGGGAACCCTACAATGAGCAGTTCTTC.

V usage is TRBV10-3 and J usage is TRBJ2-1; the D call may be TRBD1 or TRBD2 (5 bases each). This CDR3 region has 14 residues. V was cut by 8 bases and J by 4 bases, with 15 bases left in between. Germline values: CDR1 ENHRY, CDR2 SYGVKD. The chain's CDR3 is CAIGRTEGYNEQFF. The CDR3 bases are TGTGCCATCGGCCGTACCGAGGGGTACAATGAGCAGTTCTTC.

The chain is built from TRBV2 and TRBJ2-1, with D possibly matching TRBD2 (5 bases). Germline V gene lookup returns CDR1 SNHLY and CDR2 FYNNEI. V gave up 8 bases and J gave up 5 bases, with 13 bases separating them. The CDR3 spans 13 residues. The CDR3 is CASLRGINNEQFF. DNA for the CDR3: TGTGCCAGCCTCCGGGGAATTAACAATGAGCAGTTCTTC.

The CDR3 here is CATSSDRDRGGLEQYF. The CDR3 DNA sequence: TGTGCCACCAGCAGTGACCGGGACAGGGGGGGGCTGGAGCAGTACTTC. The chain carries TRBV15 and TRBJ2-7; 11 bases line up with TRBD1. The CDR3 consists of 16 residues. Germline V gives CDR1 LNHNV, CDR2 YYDKDF (reference sequence). Trimming removed 3 bases from V and 7 bases from J; junction bases left unmatched: 11. Based on the CDR3 plus reference TRBV15 and TRBJ2-7, the full variable domain is DAMVIQNPRYQVTQFGKPVTLSCSQTLNHNVMYWYQQKSSQAPKLLFHYYDKDFNNEADTPDNFQSRRPNTSFCFLDIRSPGLGDTAMYLCATSSDRDRGGLEQYFGPGTRLTVT.

This clonotype was observed a handful of times. The chain joins TRBV7-9 to TRBJ1-1; no definite D call. Per germline, CDR1 SEHNR and CDR2 FQNEAQ (reference sequence). Trimming shortened V by 6 bases and J by 3 bases, and 8 bases separated the two germline ends. The CDR3 sequence is 12 residues long. The CDR3 DNA is TGTGCCAGCAGGCTAGCGGACACTGAAGCTTTCTTT. This gives the protein CASRLADTEAFF. The whole variable domain, remainder taken from reference TRBV7-9 and TRBJ1-1, is DTGVSQNPRHKITKRGQNVTFRCDPISEHNRLYWYRQTLGQGPEFLTYFQNEAQLEKSRLLSDRFSAERPKGSFSTLEIQRTEQGDSAMYLCASRLADTEAFFGQGTRLTVV.

The chain carries TRBV12-3 or TRBV12-4 and TRBJ2-2; the D is unclear. The CDR3 sequence is 16 residues long. V lost 3 bases and J 0 bases, leaving 11 bases between the germline ends. The CDR3 sequence: CASSFPDLSNTGELFF. CDR3 nucleotide sequence: TGTGCCAGCAGTTTCCCCGATCTCTCGAACACCGGGGAGCTGTTTTTT.

Worth noting for this clonotype: A clone one base away is much larger, so this may be a read error. The chain combines TRBV30 with TRBJ2-5; no firm D call. This CDR3 has 12 residues. The germline CDR1 and CDR2 sequences are GTSNPN and SVGIG (reference sequence). CDR3 nucleotide sequence: TGTACCTGGAATAGTCCCCGGGAGACCCAGTACTTC. It codes for CTWNSPRETQYF. Using reference TRBV30 and TRBJ2-5 for the parts outside the CDR3, the full variable domain is SQTIHQWPATLVQPVGSPLSLECTVEGTSNPNLYWYRQAAGRGLQLLFYSVGIGQISSEVPQNLSASRPQDRQFILSSKKLLLSDSGFYLCTWNSPRETQYFGPGTRLLVL.

This clonotype was observed a handful of times. V usage is TRBV3-1 and J usage is TRBJ1-5; D is possibly TRBD1 (5 bases). This CDR3 contains 14 residues. Deletions cut 3 bases from V and 2 bases from J, with 8 bases between. Germline V lookup: CDR1 LGHDT, CDR2 YNNKEL (reference sequence). The CDR3 nucleotides are TGTGCCAGCAGCCACAGGGTTGGCAATCAGCCCCAGCATTTT. Translating gives CASSHRVGNQPQHF.

The V and J genes are TRBV2 and TRBJ2-7; no firm D call. Germline CDR1 reads SNHLY; CDR2 reads FYNNEI. The ends were cut back, 6 bases at V and 5 bases at J, with 17 bases in the middle. The CDR3 is made up of 14 amino acids. CDR3 nucleotide sequence: TGTGCCAGCAGCCCCACGGTGGCAGTGCACGAGCAGTACTTC. This translates into CASSPTVAVHEQYF.

V and J are TRBV18 and TRBJ2-7, with TRBD1 matching over 7 bases. This CDR3 is 14 amino acids long. V gave up 3 bases and J gave up 2 bases; unmatched junction bases: 4. Per the germline V gene, CDR1 is KGHSH and CDR2 is LQKENI. CDR3 in DNA: TGTGCCAGCTCACCGCAGGGGGACCCCTACGAGCAGTACTTC. Translating it yields CASSPQGDPYEQYF.

V is TRBV12-3 or TRBV12-4 and J is TRBJ2-2, with 7 positions matching TRBD1. This CDR3 has 14 amino acids. The V and J ends lost 6 bases and 4 bases, in that order; junction bases with no gene match: 5. The CDR3 DNA is TGTGCCAGCAGCCCACAGGGGACCACCGGGGAGCTGTTTTTT. Residues: CASSPQGTTGELFF.

The V and J genes are TRBV7-2 and TRBJ2-7, with D perhaps assigned TRBD1 or TRBD2 (5 bases each). The length of the CDR3 is 14 residues. The germline V gene has CDR1 SGHTA and CDR2 FQGNSA. V gave up 4 bases and J gave up 4 bases, with 14 bases separating them. The CDR3 DNA reads as TGTGCCAGCAGCTCAGCCGGGACCGTATACGAGCAGTACTTC. Translated: CASSSAGTVYEQYF.

The V gene is TRBV6-6, the J gene TRBJ2-3; D gene uncertain. The closer fit of TRBJ1-5 to the DNA end suggests the J call may be wrong. The CDR3 extends over 16 amino acids. Germline lookup yields CDR1 MNHNY and CDR2 SVGAGI (reference sequence). CDR3 coding DNA: TGTGCCAGCACCCTATCCCCGGAGTGGAGCACAGATACGCAGCATTTT. Encoded protein: CASTLSPEWSTDTQHF.

About this clonotype itself: A junction end diverges from the germline sequence, so it may reflect a read error. The chain has TRBV18 and TRBJ2-7; TRBD1 might be the D (6 bases). Germline V gives CDR1 KGHSH, CDR2 LQKENI. The CDR3 length is 14 residues. Here the CDR3 DNA reads TGTGCCAGCTCCGAGGGGGTGAGTTCCTACGAGCTGTACTTC. Translated: CASSEGVSSYELYF. Complete variable domain (other parts from reference TRBV18 and TRBJ2-7): NAGVMQNPRHLVRRRGQEARLRCSPMKGHSHVYWYRQLPEEGLKFMVYLQKENIIDESGMPKERFSAEFPKEGPSILRIQQVVRGDSAAYFCASSEGVSSYELYFGPGTRLTVT.